This T cell receptor beta chain is drawn from a study of blood T cell repertoires in COVID-19 (dated by TCRdb to the early 2020s). Turning to the overall study: The collaborator samples originated in the United States, Italy and Spain and spanned the acute and convalescent phases of COVID-19. The material from the prospective study consisted of cDNA or gDNA derived from T cells, B-cell-depleted T cells, or PBMCs. Deeply sampled blood TCRbeta repertoires from subjects exposed to, actively infected with, or recovered from COVID-19 were included in the dataset. The repertoires were released in a freely available public database meant as a resource for research on the immune response to SARS-CoV-2. The samples were drawn from two sources: the first 160 participants of the ongoing ImmuneRACE study, and some 1,300 subjects contributed by 6 global collaborators. The sample metadata nearly always contained a de-identified subject ID, COVID-19 status, age in years and sex. Where available, HLA class I and class II types were taken from metadata supplied by the sample provider and were not determined by assay-based typing.

TCRbeta CDR3 regions were amplified from genomic DNA by means of the immunoSEQ Assay, a bias-controlled multiplex PCR. Regarding the original processing steps: The number of nucleated cells in each sample was estimated from the amplification of reference gene primers within the assay. To quantify the absolute abundance of each unique TCRbeta CDR3 rearrangement, sequence reads were collapsed and filtered. For each sample, productive Simpson clonality was calculated by taking the square root of Simpson's diversity index across productive rearrangements. TCRdb limited this immuneACCESS table to in-frame rearrangements with V and J called. A share of clones is missing; checked studies link under half to unresolved V genes, and the rest is unexplained. That table gives V, J and clone size, and the DNA gave D and trimming. The sample table holds roughly 180,000 clones, of which 82% were seen once. The ten most abundant clones make up 15% to 20% of the sample.

V lost 6 bases and J lost 5 bases, and the count of bases not matched to a germline gene is 6. The germline V gene sets CDR1 to KGHSH and CDR2 to LQKENI. The CDR3 measures 14 amino acids from cysteine to phenylalanine. CDR3 DNA is the only sequence kept; it has 42 bases, read in frame from the first base. For this clone: What this receptor recognizes is not known. Qualities for individual bases were not recorded, and no much larger clone is one base off. Distinct nucleotide sequences in the sample also encode this CDR3.

Participants in the prospective study were aged roughly 18 to 89 years, lived in approximately 26 United States geographic areas, and enrolled through a virtual design. In the prospective study, participants were assigned to cohorts based on the clinical history participants reported in a screening survey and a study questionnaire. ImmuneRACE Cohort 3 recovered participants were defined by two consecutive negative NP/OP PCR tests, healthcare professional clearance, or symptom resolution. In the prospective study, mobile phlebotomists collected whole blood, serum and a nasopharyngeal or oropharyngeal swab from each participant. Additional blood draws and questionnaires over an approximately two-month period could optionally be provided by prospective study participants. Blood samples from the prospective study were shipped frozen or at room temperature prior to DNA extraction. Results the study describes overall, beyond this receptor: Clinical and demographic metadata were provided uncurated, with the amount varying by source and participant.

The chain couples TRBV18 to TRBJ1-2, and 10 junction bases match TRBD1. The sequence came from a man aged 60-69 years who had recovered from COVID-19. Sequenced material: PBMCs or T cells enriched from blood (not recorded which). The DNA sequence is as follows: TGTGCCAGCTCCCCGACGGACAGGGGGTATGGCTACACCTTC. This codes for CASSPTDRGYGYTF. Reference TRBV18 and TRBJ1-2 genes cover what lies past the CDR3, so the full variable domain is NAGVMQNPRHLVRRRGQEARLRCSPMKGHSHVYWYRQLPEEGLKFMVYLQKENIIDESGMPKERFSAEFPKEGPSILRIQQVVRGDSAAYFCASSPTDRGYGYTFGSGTRLTVV.